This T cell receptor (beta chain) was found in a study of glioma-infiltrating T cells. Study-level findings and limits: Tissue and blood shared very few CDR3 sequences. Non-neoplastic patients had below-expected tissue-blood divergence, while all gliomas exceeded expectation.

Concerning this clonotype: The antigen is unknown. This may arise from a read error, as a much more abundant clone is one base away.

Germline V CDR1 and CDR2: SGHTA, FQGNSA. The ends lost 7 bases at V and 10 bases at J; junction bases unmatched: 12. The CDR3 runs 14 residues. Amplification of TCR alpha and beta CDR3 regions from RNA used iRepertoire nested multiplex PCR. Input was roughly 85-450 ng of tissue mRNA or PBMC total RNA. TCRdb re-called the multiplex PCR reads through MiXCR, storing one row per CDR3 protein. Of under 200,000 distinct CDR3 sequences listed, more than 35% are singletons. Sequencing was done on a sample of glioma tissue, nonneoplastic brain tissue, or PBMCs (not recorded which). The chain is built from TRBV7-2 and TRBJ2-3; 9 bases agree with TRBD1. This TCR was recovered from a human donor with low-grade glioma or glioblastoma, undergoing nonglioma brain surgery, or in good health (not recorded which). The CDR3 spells CASIRDREVDAQYF. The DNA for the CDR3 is TGTGCCAGCATCCGGGACAGGGAGGTTGATGCGCAGTATTTT. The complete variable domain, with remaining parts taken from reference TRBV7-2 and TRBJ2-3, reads GAGVSQSPSNKVTEKGKDVELRCDPISGHTALYWYRQSLGQGLEFLIYFQGNSAPDKSGLPSDRFSAERTGGSVSTLTIQRTQQEDSAVYLCASIRDREVDAQYFGPGTRLTVL.